Listed below are T cell receptor beta chains from one sample, sequenced in a study of blood T cell repertoires in COVID-19. Assay used: immunoSEQ multiplex PCR; TCRdb lists only in-frame clones, some missing. Altogether around 180,000 clones are present, 80% to 90% being singletons, with the ten largest covering around 3%. The sequencing input was peripheral blood. The receptors originated from a man aged 55 to 70 with acute or convalescent COVID-19. CDR3s include the opening cysteine and the closing phenylalanine or tryptophan. Fields, in order: CDR3 DNA, CDR3 protein, clone size, D gene, J gene, V gene. A D gene is named only where the DNA matches it firmly. Only some rows state a clone size, as once, few, many or a class for expanded clones.

CDR3 DNA: TGTGCCAGCAGGCAGGAAATGAACACTGAAGCTTTCTTT
CDR3 protein: CASRQEMNTEAFF
clone size: -
D gene: -
J gene: TRBJ1-1
V gene: TRBV2

CDR3 DNA: TGTGCCAGCAGTTTTATGATCTCTTTCGTGGGTAGCGGTTCTTACGAGCAGTACTTC
CDR3 protein: CASSFMISFVGSGSYEQYF
clone size: -
D gene: -
J gene: TRBJ2-7
V gene: TRBV28

CDR3 DNA: TGTGCCAGCAGTTACGGGACAGGGGATGAGCAGTTCTTC
CDR3 protein: CASSYGTGDEQFF
clone size: -
D gene: TRBD1
J gene: TRBJ2-1
V gene: TRBV28

CDR3 DNA: TGCAGTGCTAGTGGAGCGGGTAGGTACAATGAGCAGTTCTTC
CDR3 protein: CSASGAGRYNEQFF
clone size: -
D gene: -
J gene: TRBJ2-1
V gene: TRBV20-1

CDR3 DNA: TGTGCCAGCAGCAATACCTACGAGCAGTACTTC
CDR3 protein: CASSNTYEQYF
clone size: -
D gene: -
J gene: TRBJ2-7
V gene: TRBV3-1/TRBV3-2

CDR3 DNA: TGTGCCAGCAGTCTGCTTCGGGGGCCCCAGCATTTT
CDR3 protein: CASSLLRGPQHF
clone size: -
D gene: -
J gene: TRBJ1-5
V gene: TRBV6-2/TRBV6-3

CDR3 DNA: TGCGCCAGCAGCCACGGGACAGCCCTCCCCGAGCAGTACTTC
CDR3 protein: CASSHGTALPEQYF
clone size: -
D gene: TRBD1
J gene: TRBJ2-7
V gene: TRBV5-1

CDR3 DNA: TGTGCCAGCAGCGAATTGGAGAGTTCACCCCTCCACTTT
CDR3 protein: CASSELESSPLHF
clone size: -
D gene: -
J gene: TRBJ1-6
V gene: TRBV6-4

CDR3 DNA: TGTGCCAGTAGCAACAGGGGAGGCACAGATACGCAGTATTTT
CDR3 protein: CASSNRGGTDTQYF
clone size: once
D gene: TRBD1
J gene: TRBJ2-3
V gene: TRBV19

CDR3 DNA: TGTGCCAGCAGCTTAACAGGGAGCCCGCGGGTGGAGACCCAGTACTTC
CDR3 protein: CASSLTGSPRVETQYF
clone size: -
D gene: -
J gene: TRBJ2-5
V gene: TRBV11-2

CDR3 DNA: TGTGCCAGCAGTATCGCCCCGTGGGGGGGTGGCTCCACAGATACGCAGTATTTT
CDR3 protein: CASSIAPWGGGSTDTQYF
clone size: -
D gene: TRBD2
J gene: TRBJ2-3
V gene: TRBV27

CDR3 DNA: TGTGCCAGCAGCCGACAGGGGCAGAATTCACCCCTCCACTTT
CDR3 protein: CASSRQGQNSPLHF
clone size: -
D gene: TRBD1
J gene: TRBJ1-6
V gene: TRBV5-5

CDR3 DNA: TGTGCCAGCAGCTTCACTAGCCTCTACAATGAGCAGTTCTTC
CDR3 protein: CASSFTSLYNEQFF
clone size: -
D gene: -
J gene: TRBJ2-1
V gene: TRBV7-9

CDR3 DNA: TGTGCCAGCAGCCCGAGGGGACTAGCGGGAGGGGGAGAGACCCAGTACTTC
CDR3 protein: CASSPRGLAGGGETQYF
clone size: -
D gene: TRBD2
J gene: TRBJ2-5
V gene: TRBV7-3

CDR3 DNA: TGTGCCAGCAGTGATTCCCTCCGCCGACTAGCGGGGAATGAGCAGTTCTTC
CDR3 protein: CASSDSLRRLAGNEQFF
clone size: -
D gene: TRBD2
J gene: TRBJ2-1
V gene: TRBV25-1

CDR3 DNA: TGTGCCAGCCCCCCCGGCGGGGTTGGCGAGCAGTACTTC
CDR3 protein: CASPPGGVGEQYF
clone size: -
D gene: -
J gene: TRBJ2-7
V gene: TRBV5-6

CDR3 DNA: TGTGCCAGCAGCTTAGCGGGGAGCCTAGCGGGAGTCGACGAGCAGTACTTC
CDR3 protein: CASSLAGSLAGVDEQYF
clone size: -
D gene: TRBD2
J gene: TRBJ2-7
V gene: TRBV7-9

CDR3 DNA: TGTGCCAGCAGTGAATTGGGAGACGAGCAGTACTTC
CDR3 protein: CASSELGDEQYF
clone size: -
D gene: -
J gene: TRBJ2-7
V gene: TRBV6-1

CDR3 DNA: TGTGCCAGCAGTGAACGGCCGGGTCCTTCACCCCTCCACTTT
CDR3 protein: CASSERPGPSPLHF
clone size: -
D gene: -
J gene: TRBJ1-6
V gene: TRBV2

CDR3 DNA: TGTGCCAGCAGCTTAAGGCAGCGGGCAGGGGGAGAGACCCAGTACTTC
CDR3 protein: CASSLRQRAGGETQYF
clone size: -
D gene: -
J gene: TRBJ2-5
V gene: TRBV5-6

CDR3 DNA: TGTGCCAGCAGCTCGGGGGGGAGCGCCCCCGGGGAGCTGTTTTTT
CDR3 protein: CASSSGGSAPGELFF
clone size: once
D gene: TRBD2
J gene: TRBJ2-2
V gene: TRBV7-2

CDR3 DNA: TGTGCCATCAGCGCCGCTAGCGGGAGCTCCTACGAGCAGTACTTC
CDR3 protein: CAISAASGSSYEQYF
clone size: -
D gene: TRBD2
J gene: TRBJ2-7
V gene: TRBV10-3

CDR3 DNA: TGCGCCAGCAGCTTGGACGGGATGCAAGAGACCCAGTACTTC
CDR3 protein: CASSLDGMQETQYF
clone size: -
D gene: -
J gene: TRBJ2-5
V gene: TRBV5-1

CDR3 DNA: TGTGCCAGCAGCCAAGACCCGGGAGGGCCGGATACGCAGTATTTT
CDR3 protein: CASSQDPGGPDTQYF
clone size: -
D gene: TRBD2
J gene: TRBJ2-3
V gene: TRBV3-1/TRBV3-2

CDR3 DNA: TGTGCCAGCTCACCCTGGACAGGGGGACCTGAAAAACTGTTTTTT
CDR3 protein: CASSPWTGGPEKLFF
clone size: few
D gene: TRBD1
J gene: TRBJ1-4
V gene: TRBV18

CDR3 DNA: TGTGCTAGTGGCCGGGACGGACTAGCGGATGAGCAGTACTTC
CDR3 protein: CASGRDGLADEQYF
clone size: -
D gene: TRBD2
J gene: TRBJ2-7
V gene: TRBV12-5

CDR3 DNA: TGTGCCAGCACCAGGACTAGCGGGAAATGGGAGCAGTTCTTC
CDR3 protein: CASTRTSGKWEQFF
clone size: -
D gene: TRBD2
J gene: TRBJ2-1
V gene: TRBV28

CDR3 DNA: TGTGCCAGCAGCCAAGATGGGGGGGGCTACGAGCAGTACTTC
CDR3 protein: CASSQDGGGYEQYF
clone size: once
D gene: TRBD2
J gene: TRBJ2-7
V gene: TRBV3-1/TRBV3-2

CDR3 DNA: TGTGCCAGCAGTTTATCGCGGAAAGGCAACGAGCAGTACTTC
CDR3 protein: CASSLSRKGNEQYF
clone size: -
D gene: -
J gene: TRBJ2-7
V gene: TRBV27